This T cell receptor (beta chain) was recovered during a study of blood T cell repertoires in COVID-19. Study-level information: Samples came from the United States, Italy and Spain, spanning acute and convalescent COVID-19.

V was pared by 0 bases and J by 3 bases, with 12 bases between. CDR1 is SGHAT and CDR2 is FQNNGV in the germline V gene. The length of the CDR3 is 15 residues. Under the authors' procedure: Nucleated cell counts were estimated from reference gene primer amplification. Here immunoSEQ multiplex PCR was the method, and the copy in TCRdb shows in-frame clones only, minus some. Clone size and V and J calls were adopted from that table, with D and trimming inferred from the DNA. This table has under 350,000 clones, 80% to 90% appearing once. The sequenced material came from peripheral blood. This TCR was recovered from a man in his forties with acute or convalescent COVID-19. V gene TRBV11-2 combines with J gene TRBJ2-7, with D uncertain. The CDR3 sequence is CASSLEHRPYYEQYF. CDR3 coding DNA: TGTGCCAGCAGCTTAGAGCACAGACCTTACTACGAGCAGTACTTC.